Shown below are 18 T cell receptor beta chains from a single sample sequenced in a study of regulatory T cells in long-lasting Graves disease. Time point of the sample: persistent/refractory GD, antithyroid drugs over 5 years with positive TRAb. Scientists built the TCR library using RNA that was extracted from PBMCs. Building the TCR beta libraries relied on iRepertoire HTBI primers, and CDR3 regions underwent Arm-PCR. MiXCR was run by TCRdb on the multiplex PCR reads, yielding one entry per CDR3 protein. This table has a few hundred thousand distinct CDR3 sequences, 23% appearing once. The specimen comprised peripheral blood mononuclear cells (PBMCs), sampled when the disease was refractory, from a patient treated with antithyroid drugs. Receptors originate from a female donor with Graves disease.

This clonotype was found many times. The chain combines TRBV28 with TRBJ2-5, with TRBD1 identical over 9 bases. Germline assignment: CDR1 MDHEN and CDR2 SYDVKM. V lost 3 bases, J lost 2 bases, and 4 bases stayed unmatched. The CDR3 consists of 15 residues. The CDR3 reads CASSFFGQGQETQYF. The CDR3 DNA reads as TGTGCCAGCAGTTTTTTTGGACAGGGGCAAGAGACCCAGTACTTC.

This clonotype was recorded a few times. The gene calls are TRBV6-2 or TRBV6-3 and TRBJ2-3; 15 nucleotides align to TRBD2. Germline assignment: CDR1 MNHEY and CDR2 SVGEGT. V lost 7 bases to trimming and J lost 5 bases; unmatched junction nucleotides: 7. The CDR3 covers 16 residues. This CDR3 is CASTGLAGGVGDTQYF. The CDR3 nucleotides are TGTGCCAGCACCGGACTAGCGGGAGGGGTTGGAGATACGCAGTATTTT.

At least ten counts were recorded for this clonotype. The CDR3, as DNA: TGCAGCGTCCCAGGTTCGGCCAGAAACTATGGCTACACCTTC. Translated: CSVPGSARNYGYTF. The chain employs TRBV29-1 and TRBJ1-2, with D unresolved. Germline assignment: CDR1 SQVTM and CDR2 ANQGSEA. V was pared by 6 bases and J by 2 bases, with 16 bases between. The CDR3 spans 14 residues.

This clonotype was seen ten or more times. The gene calls are TRBV30 and TRBJ1-4; TRBD1 is a possible D gene (6 bases). Trimming pared 0 bases from V and 8 bases from J, leaving 10 bases between. The CDR3 sequence is 13 residues long. Per the germline V gene, CDR1 is GTSNPN and CDR2 is SVGIG (reference sequence). The chain's CDR3 is CAWSVGAGEKLFF. In DNA, the CDR3 is TGTGCCTGGAGTGTGGGGGCCGGGGAAAAACTGTTTTTT.

The chain is built from TRBV5-1 and TRBJ2-1, with D unclear. CDR3 size: 12 residues. V was pared by 0 bases and J by 7 bases, with 5 bases between. The germline V gene encodes CDR1 SGHRS and CDR2 YFSETQ. In nucleotides, the CDR3 is TGCGCCAGCAGCTTGGTGGAGAATGAGCAGTTCTTC. Its protein is CASSLVENEQFF.

This clonotype was picked up many times. The V gene is TRBV7-9, the J gene TRBJ2-5; 15 positions agree with TRBD2. This CDR3 is 17 amino acids long. The germline V gene encodes CDR1 SEHNR and CDR2 FQNEAQ (reference sequence). Trimming at V came to 5 bases and at J to 3 bases, leaving 7 bases not matched to a gene. DNA for the CDR3: TGTGCCAGCAGCCGGGGGACTAGCGGGAGGAGAGAAGAGACCCAGTACTTC. This codes for CASSRGTSGRREETQYF.

This clonotype was observed many times. The chain has TRBV28 and TRBJ1-5, with unresolved D. Trimming cost V 6 bases and J 1 base, with 16 bases left between them. Looked up from germline, CDR1 is MDHEN and CDR2 is SYDVKM. The CDR3 is 16 amino acids. Written as DNA, the CDR3 is TGTGCCAGCAGCCCCGAACACGGACCGAGCAATCAGCCCCAGCATTTT. Its translation: CASSPEHGPSNQPQHF.

This clonotype has ten or more counts. CDR3 sequence (DNA): TGTGCCAGCAGTGCCCGCAGAGACCGAGGTCACTATGGCTACACCTTC. It encodes CASSARRDRGHYGYTF. The chain carries TRBV2 and TRBJ1-2; no firm D call. This CDR3 contains 16 residues. Germline CDR1 and CDR2: SNHLY and FYNNEI. V gave up 4 bases and J gave up 3 bases, with 18 bases separating them.

The V and J genes are TRBV10-3 and TRBJ2-7; TRBD1 aligns across 7 bases. CDR3 size: 15 residues. Germline lookup yields CDR1 ENHRY and CDR2 SYGVKD. V dropped 7 bases and J dropped 0; count of bases not matched to a gene: 9. CDR3 sequence reads: CAINSGQPFSYEQYF. The CDR3 bases are TGTGCCATCAACTCGGGACAGCCGTTCTCCTACGAGCAGTACTTC.

The genes are TRBV25-1 and TRBJ1-2, with 10 bases matching TRBD1. Germline V gene data show CDR1 as MGHDK and CDR2 as SYGVNS. The CDR3 totals 14 residues. The junction had 6 bases not matched to a gene; V was cut back by 4 bases and J by 7 bases. The CDR3: CASSGQGADCGYTF. The CDR3 DNA reads as TGTGCCAGCAGTGGACAGGGGGCAGACTGTGGCTACACCTTC.

The chain recombines TRBV12-3 or TRBV12-4 with TRBJ1-1, with unresolved D. The CDR3 covers 12 residues. Trimming removed 2 bases from V and 7 bases from J, with 8 bases in between. The CDR3 sequence: CASSLPSGEAFF. Written as DNA, the CDR3 is TGTGCCAGCAGTTTACCCAGTGGTGAAGCTTTCTTT.

This clonotype appeared a few times. The genes are TRBV20-1 and TRBJ2-5; 9 nucleotides line up with TRBD1. CDR1 and CDR2 (germline): DFQATT, SNEGSKA (reference sequence). J gave up 7 bases and V 3 bases, and 12 bases lay outside the gene matches. The length of the CDR3 is 15 residues. Here the CDR3 reads CSASLPGTGKGTQYF. In DNA, the CDR3 is TGCAGTGCTAGTCTTCCCGGGACAGGGAAAGGGACCCAGTACTTC.

Many counts were recorded for this clonotype. The CDR3: CATTGDRQTQYF. CDR3 sequence (DNA): TGTGCCACTACAGGGGACCGGCAGACCCAGTACTTC. The V call is TRBV2, the J call TRBJ2-5; 7 bases are a match to TRBD1. Germline loops: CDR1 SNHLY, CDR2 FYNNEI. The V and J ends lost 10 bases and 6 bases, in that order; junction bases with no gene match: 8. CDR3 length: 12 residues.

This rearrangement joins TRBV5-1 to TRBJ2-7, with 7 nucleotides matching TRBD2. V lost 1 base to trimming and J lost 3 bases; unmatched junction nucleotides: 16. CDR3 length: 18 residues. Germline values: CDR1 SGHRS, CDR2 YFSETQ. CDR3 residues: CASSLSASGLSGNYEQYF. The CDR3 DNA reads as TGCGCCAGCAGCTTGTCCGCGTCCGGATTGAGCGGGAACTACGAGCAGTACTTC.

As concerns this clonotype: Since no conserved phenylalanine or tryptophan closes the CDR3, a read error is the likely cause. The V gene is TRBV3-1, the J gene TRBJ2-7; D possibly corresponds to TRBD1 (5 bases). The CDR3 sequence is 15 residues long. V gave up 0 bases and J gave up 3 bases, with 12 bases separating them. The germline CDR1 and CDR2 sequences are LGHDT and YNNKEL (reference sequence). DNA for the CDR3: TGTGCCAGCAGCCAAGATCCCAGGGCCAACTACGAGCAGTACTCC. Translated: CASSQDPRANYEQYS.

This clonotype was counted many times. The CDR3: CASSRDRRGQPQHF. DNA of the CDR3: TGTGCCAGCAGCCGGGACAGGAGAGGACAGCCCCAGCATTTT. The rearrangement links TRBV28 to TRBJ1-5; 8 bases align to TRBD1. Trimming took 6 bases from V and 7 from J; bases not matched to a gene: 8. The CDR3 length is 14 residues. Per germline, CDR1 MDHEN and CDR2 SYDVKM. Together with reference TRBV28 and TRBJ1-5, the CDR3 gives the full variable domain: DVKVTQSSRYLVKRTGEKVFLECVQDMDHENMFWYRQDPGLGLRLIYFSYDVKMKEKGDIPEGYSVSREKKERFSLILESASTNQTSMYLCASSRDRRGQPQHFGDGTRLSIL.

The table lists this clonotype with a few counts. This chain connects TRBV29-1 to TRBJ1-3, with TRBD1 matching 7 bases. V was clipped by 6 bases and J by 8 bases; unmatched bases: 4. CDR3 length: 11 residues. The germline V gene encodes CDR1 SQVTM and CDR2 ANQGSEA. This CDR3 is CSVTQGHTIYF. The CDR3 DNA follows: TGCAGCGTAACACAGGGGCACACCATATATTTT.

In this sample, this clonotype turned up many times. The chain employs TRBV20-1 and TRBJ1-4; TRBD1 is a possible D gene (5 bases). V was pared by 3 bases and J by 6 bases, with 14 bases between. Germline V gives CDR1 DFQATT, CDR2 SNEGSKA (reference sequence). The CDR3 loop spans 14 amino acids. The DNA for the CDR3 is TGCAGTGCTAGGGGACCGGCGGGAGATGAAAAACTGTTTTTT. It translates to CSARGPAGDEKLFF.